The 2 T cell receptor beta chains reported below all come from one sample, sequenced in a study of CD8+ T cells in alopecia areata. Reverse transcribed after extraction, RNA yielded cDNA as the sequencing template. The protocol was immunoSEQ multiplex PCR, while the TCRdb copy is restricted to in-frame clones and leaves out a portion. The sample carries fewer than 250,000 clones, 57% recorded once. Here the sequenced sample was CD4+ T cells sorted from blood, taken at week 0. Source of these receptors: a human donor with alopecia areata.

A few counts support this clone. The V gene is TRBV29-1, the J gene TRBJ2-7; no definite D call. The germline CDR1 and CDR2 sequences are SQVTM and ANQGSEA. This CDR3 is 12 amino acids long. V lost 2 bases, J lost 5 bases, and 10 bases lay in between. As DNA, the CDR3 is TGCAGCGTTGAACAGGCTAGGGACGAGCAGTACTTC. It is translated as CSVEQARDEQYF.

This chain uses TRBV11-2 with TRBJ2-7, with D perhaps being TRBD1 or TRBD2 (5 bases each). CDR3 length equals 17 residues. Trimming shortened V by 4 bases and J by 0 bases, and 19 bases separated the two germline ends. Per the germline V gene, CDR1 is SGHAT and CDR2 is FQNNGV. CDR3 in DNA: TGTGCCAGCAGCTGGCGGACGGGGCCCTCTCTCTCCTACGAGCAGTACTTC. It is translated as CASSWRTGPSLSYEQYF.